A single sample gave rise to the 23 T cell receptor beta chains below, sequenced in a study of blood T cell repertoires in COVID-19. Sequencing was performed with immunoSEQ multiplex PCR; in TCRdb, only in-frame clones are kept and a portion is missing. The sample contains fewer than 450,000 clones, 90% of which appear only once. Sequenced input: PBMCs or T cells enriched from blood (not recorded which). The receptors originated from a man aged 18 to 30 who had recovered from COVID-19.

This chain connects TRBV6-5 to TRBJ2-5; TRBD2 might be the D (6 bases). The CDR3 contains 14 residues. V was shortened by 6 bases and J by 4 bases, with 15 bases between the two germline ends. Germline V gene data show CDR1 as MNHEY and CDR2 as SVGAGI. The CDR3 nucleotides are TGTGCCAGCAGCTTGGACGGAGGGAGAGAGACCCAGTACTTC. Its protein product is CASSLDGGRETQYF.

The rearrangement uses TRBV19 and TRBJ1-5, with TRBD1 as a possible D gene (6 bases). CDR3 length: 15 residues. V was clipped by 2 bases and J by 7 bases, with 15 bases between them. Germline CDR1 is LNHDA and CDR2 is SQIVND (reference sequence). CDR3 loop: CASSIPTGQSQPQHF. CDR3 nucleotide sequence: TGTGCCAGTAGTATACCAACGGGACAATCACAGCCCCAGCATTTT.

V usage is TRBV11-3 and J usage is TRBJ1-2; the D gene is possibly TRBD1 (5 bases). In germline, CDR1 is SGHNT, CDR2 YENEEA. V shed 1 base and J shed 8 bases, with 23 bases lying between them. The CDR3 loop spans 17 amino acids. The CDR3 here is CASSLAPVPSPGRGYTF. The CDR3 DNA reads TGTGCCAGCAGCTTAGCCCCCGTCCCTTCCCCAGGGCGGGGCTACACCTTC.

The chain is built from TRBV7-9 and TRBJ2-1; 9 bases are a match to TRBD2. The CDR3 is made up of 17 amino acids. Germline values: CDR1 SEHNR, CDR2 FQNEAQ (reference sequence). V lost 5 bases and J lost 6; bases outside the gene matches: 14. The CDR3 DNA sequence: TGTGCCAGCAGCACGCCTCGTGCCGGGACTAGCAGCAATGAGCAGTTCTTC. Encoded protein: CASSTPRAGTSSNEQFF.

This chain uses TRBV3-1 (or the pseudogene TRBV3-2) with TRBJ1-2; D gene uncertain. This CDR3 is 17 amino acids long. From germline, CDR1 is LGHDT and CDR2 YNNKEL (reference sequence). V dropped 0 bases and J dropped 4 bases, with 18 bases sitting between them. The CDR3 nucleotides are TGTGCCAGCAGCCAAGACAGTTTGGCCCCTCTTTTCTATGGCTACACCTTC. The encoded protein is CASSQDSLAPLFYGYTF.

This clone occurred a few times. This chain joins TRBV9 and TRBJ1-2; the D is unclear. This CDR3 spans 15 amino acids. CDR1 is SGDLS and CDR2 is YYNGEE in the germline V gene. The V gene lost 4 bases and the J gene lost 4 bases, with 17 bases spanning the gap. The CDR3 DNA follows: TGTGCCAGCAGCCCCCGTGGAGGCGCGGGCTATGGCTACACCTTC. Encoded protein: CASSPRGGAGYGYTF.

CDR3 nucleotides: TGTGCCAGCAGCTTTGGGGGAGCGGGAGTAATTGGGAATGAGCAGTTCTTC. Encoded protein: CASSFGGAGVIGNEQFF. The V gene is TRBV13, the J gene TRBJ2-1; 8 nucleotides match TRBD2. Germline loops: CDR1 PRHDT, CDR2 FYEKMQ (reference sequence). V dropped 3 bases and J dropped 7; count of bases not matched to a gene: 14. CDR3 length: 17 amino acids. Filled out from reference TRBV13 and TRBJ2-1, the complete variable domain reads AAGVIQSPRHLIKEKRETATLKCYPIPRHDTVYWYQQGPGQDPQFLISFYEKMQSDKGSIPDRFSAQQFSDYHSELNMSSLELGDSALYFCASSFGGAGVIGNEQFFGPGTRLTVL.

The V gene is TRBV28, the J gene TRBJ1-5; a weak D match, TRBD1 (5 bases). Per the germline V gene, CDR1 is MDHEN and CDR2 is SYDVKM. This CDR3 spans 13 amino acids. V lost 6 bases and J lost 5, with 11 bases in between. CDR3 coding DNA: TGTGCCAGCAGGGCAGGGTGGGATCAGCCCCAGCATTTT. This translates into CASRAGWDQPQHF.

The rearrangement uses TRBV27 and TRBJ2-5, with TRBD1 matching over 8 bases. The CDR3 is 14 amino acids. The germline V gene encodes CDR1 MNHEY and CDR2 SMNVEV (reference sequence). Germline trimming cut 5 bases from V and 5 bases from J; bases unmatched to any gene: 7. The DNA for the CDR3 is TGTGCCAGCAGTCCGGACAGGGACGGCGAGACCCAGTACTTC. Translating gives CASSPDRDGETQYF.

The chain couples TRBV19 to TRBJ1-3, with a tentative D call TRBD1 (5 bases). Trimming shortened V by 7 bases and J by 10 bases, and 20 bases separated the two germline ends. Germline V lookup: CDR1 LNHDA, CDR2 SQIVND (reference sequence). This CDR3 region has 14 residues. The CDR3 DNA sequence: TGTGCCAGTAATGCTCCCGGGGACTCGGGGACCATATATTTT. It codes for CASNAPGDSGTIYF.

This chain connects TRBV7-2 to TRBJ1-4, with TRBD1 matching 12 bases. With V trimmed by 6 bases and J by 8 bases, 4 bases remained unmatched. The germline V gene has CDR1 SGHTA and CDR2 FQGNSA. This CDR3 comprises 14 residues. The CDR3 nucleotides read TGTGCCAGCAGGACCGGGACAGGGGGCGAAAAACTGTTTTTT. Translation: CASRTGTGGEKLFF.

This clone has a single count. The V gene is TRBV27, the J gene TRBJ2-7; TRBD1 matches 11 bases. The CDR3 spans 15 residues. The germline gives CDR1 MNHEY, CDR2 SMNVEV (reference sequence). Trimming cost V 3 bases and J 6 bases; bases outside gene matches: 7. Here the CDR3 reads CASSFRGQGAVEQYF. CDR3 DNA sequence: TGTGCCAGCAGTTTTAGAGGACAGGGGGCAGTCGAGCAGTACTTC.

V usage is TRBV28 and J usage is TRBJ2-5, with unresolved D. The germline gives CDR1 MDHEN, CDR2 SYDVKM. V was trimmed by 8 bases and J by 1 base, leaving 8 bases between them. The CDR3 is made up of 12 amino acids. Here the CDR3 DNA reads TGTGCCAGCGGCTCAGTCCAAGAGACCCAGTACTTC. Encoded protein: CASGSVQETQYF.

The chain carries TRBV12-3 or TRBV12-4 and TRBJ2-1, with 8 bases that match TRBD2. This CDR3 is built from 13 residues. V lost 8 bases, J lost 5 bases, and 5 bases stayed unmatched. The DNA for the CDR3 is TGTGCCAGCCGGGGGGGAGGGGACAATGAGCAGTTCTTC. Protein: CASRGGGDNEQFF.

The chain joins TRBV6-2 or TRBV6-3 to TRBJ2-1, with 7 bases aligning to TRBD1. The germline V gene has CDR1 MNHEY and CDR2 SVGEGT. V lost 4 bases and J lost 9; bases outside the gene matches: 9. The CDR3 sequence is 14 residues long. CDR3 residues: CASSWQGVGIEQFF. The CDR3 nucleotides read TGTGCCAGCAGTTGGCAGGGGGTCGGTATTGAGCAGTTCTTC.

The rearrangement uses TRBV4-1 and TRBJ2-1; the match to TRBD2 covers 7 bases. In germline, CDR1 is MGHRA, CDR2 YSYEKL. CDR3 length equals 14 residues. The ends lost 1 base at V and 6 bases at J; junction bases unmatched: 3. Here the CDR3 reads CASSQGGGFNEQFF. Here the CDR3 DNA reads TGCGCCAGCAGCCAAGGGGGGGGTTTCAATGAGCAGTTCTTC.

The rearrangement uses TRBV12-5 and TRBJ2-7; 10 nucleotides align to TRBD1. The CDR3 is 14 amino acids. The ends lost 4 bases at V and 4 bases at J; junction bases unmatched: 4. Germline-derived CDR1 and CDR2 are LGHNT and FRNRAP. CDR3 sequence reads: CASGWGTGAYEQYF. The CDR3 DNA reads as TGTGCTAGTGGTTGGGGGACAGGGGCTTACGAGCAGTACTTC.

The chain links TRBV6-5 to TRBJ2-1; possibly TRBD1 for D (6 bases). V lost 4 bases and J 8 bases, leaving 21 bases between the germline ends. Germline CDR1 and CDR2: MNHEY and SVGAGI. The CDR3 contains 16 residues. The CDR3 nucleotides are TGTGCCAGCAGTTCAGACGGGACATCCGGAAGTTATGAGCAGTTCTTC. This gives the protein CASSSDGTSGSYEQFF.

The genes are TRBV6-1 and TRBJ1-6, with D maybe TRBD1 (5 bases). Germline lookup yields CDR1 MNHNS and CDR2 SASEGT. There are 18 residues in the CDR3. V lost 1 base and J 0 bases, leaving 13 bases between the germline ends. The CDR3 is CASSEVPGQSSYNSPLHF. CDR3 sequence (DNA): TGTGCCAGCAGTGAAGTCCCAGGGCAGAGCTCCTATAATTCACCCCTCCACTTT.

The rearrangement joins TRBV11-2 to TRBJ2-4; no reliable D call. The germline V gene has CDR1 SGHAT and CDR2 FQNNGV. Trimming pared 4 bases from V and 3 bases from J, leaving 16 bases between. The CDR3 is 16 residues long. The CDR3 reads CASSSPGLPNKNIQYF. The DNA of the CDR3 is TGTGCCAGCAGCTCGCCGGGTTTGCCAAACAAAAACATTCAGTACTTC.

This rearrangement joins TRBV7-3 to TRBJ2-5, with 8 bases that match TRBD2. Germline assignment: CDR1 SGHTA and CDR2 FQGTGA. The V and J ends lost 1 base and 4 bases, in that order; junction bases with no gene match: 5. This CDR3 region has 15 residues. The CDR3 spells CASSLRGGLAETQYF. As DNA, the CDR3 is TGTGCCAGCAGCTTAAGGGGAGGACTAGCAGAGACCCAGTACTTC.

V usage is TRBV28 and J usage is TRBJ2-4, with 10 bases fitting TRBD1. The CDR3 extends over 15 amino acids. V lost 7 bases, J lost 7 bases, and 10 bases stayed unmatched. Germline V gene data show CDR1 as MDHEN and CDR2 as SYDVKM. CDR3 DNA sequence: TGTGCCAGCACGAAAACCGGGACAGGGGTCAACATTCAGTACTTC. Protein product: CASTKTGTGVNIQYF.

The chain recombines TRBV19 with TRBJ2-5; possibly TRBD2 for D (6 bases). The CDR3 is 15 amino acids. Germline V gene lookup returns CDR1 LNHDA and CDR2 SQIVND (reference sequence). V lost 5 bases, J lost 1 base, and 14 bases lay in between. The CDR3 region is CASSFPGTSQETQYF. Here the CDR3 DNA reads TGTGCCAGTAGTTTCCCCGGGACTTCCCAAGAGACCCAGTACTTC.